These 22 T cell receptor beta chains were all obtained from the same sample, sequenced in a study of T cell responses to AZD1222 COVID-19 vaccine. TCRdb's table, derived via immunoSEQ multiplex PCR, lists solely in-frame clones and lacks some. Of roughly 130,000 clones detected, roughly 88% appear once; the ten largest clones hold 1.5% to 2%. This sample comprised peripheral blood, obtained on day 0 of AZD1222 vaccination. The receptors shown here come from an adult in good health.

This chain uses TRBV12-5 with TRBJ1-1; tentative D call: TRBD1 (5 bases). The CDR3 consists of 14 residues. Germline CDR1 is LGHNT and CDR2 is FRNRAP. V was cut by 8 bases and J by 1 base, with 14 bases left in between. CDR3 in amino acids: CASSLGGRNTEAFF. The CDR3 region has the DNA TGTGCTAGTAGTCTGGGGGGTCGGAACACTGAAGCTTTCTTT.

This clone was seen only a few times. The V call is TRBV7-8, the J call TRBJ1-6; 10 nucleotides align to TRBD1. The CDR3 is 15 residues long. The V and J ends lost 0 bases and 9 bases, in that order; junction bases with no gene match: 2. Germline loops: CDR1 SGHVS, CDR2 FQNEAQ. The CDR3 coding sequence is TGTGCCAGCAGCTTAGCGGGACAGGGGTTTTCACCCCTCCACTTT. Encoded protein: CASSLAGQGFSPLHF.

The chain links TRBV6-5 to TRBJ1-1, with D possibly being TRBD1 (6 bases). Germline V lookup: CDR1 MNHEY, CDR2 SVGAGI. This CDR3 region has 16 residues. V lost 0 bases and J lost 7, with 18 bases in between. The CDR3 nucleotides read TGTGCCAGCAGTTACTCGTTATATGGGGGGCAGAATGAAGCTTTCTTT. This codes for CASSYSLYGGQNEAFF.

The CDR3 coding sequence is TGTGCCAGCAGCTCGGGACTAGCGGGAGGAAGGGTACTCCAAGAGACCCAGTACTTC. Its protein product is CASSSGLAGGRVLQETQYF. The rearrangement uses TRBV7-3 and TRBJ2-5; TRBD2 matches 15 bases. This CDR3 comprises 19 residues. Germline V gene data show CDR1 as SGHTA and CDR2 as FQGTGA. The ends lost 4 bases at V and 1 base at J; junction bases unmatched: 10.

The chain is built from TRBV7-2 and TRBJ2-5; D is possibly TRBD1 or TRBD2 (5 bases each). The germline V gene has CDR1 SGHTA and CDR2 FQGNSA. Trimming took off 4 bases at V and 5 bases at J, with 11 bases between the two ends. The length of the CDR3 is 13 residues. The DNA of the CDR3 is TGTGCCAGCAGCTGGGGACCCACTGAGACCCAGTACTTC. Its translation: CASSWGPTETQYF.

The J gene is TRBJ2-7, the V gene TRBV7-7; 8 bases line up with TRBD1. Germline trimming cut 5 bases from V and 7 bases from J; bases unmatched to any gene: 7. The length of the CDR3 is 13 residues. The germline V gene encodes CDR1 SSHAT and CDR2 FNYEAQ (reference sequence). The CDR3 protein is CASSADRGREQYF. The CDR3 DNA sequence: TGTGCCAGCAGCGCCGACAGGGGACGGGAGCAGTACTTC. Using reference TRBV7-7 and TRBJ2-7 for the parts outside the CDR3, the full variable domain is GAGVSQSPRYKVTKRGQDVTLRCDPISSHATLYWYQQALGQGPEFLTYFNYEAQPDKSGLPSDRFSAERPEGSISTLTIQRTEQRDSAMYRCASSADRGREQYFGPGTRLTVT.

The CDR3 is CASSATGALGNTIYF. The CDR3 nucleotides are TGTGCCAGCAGTGCAACAGGGGCGTTGGGAAACACCATATATTTT. The chain is built from TRBV2 and TRBJ1-3; 7 bases match TRBD1. V shed 4 bases and J 4 bases; nucleotides not matched to a gene: 7. The CDR3 has 15 amino acids. Germline V gives CDR1 SNHLY, CDR2 FYNNEI.

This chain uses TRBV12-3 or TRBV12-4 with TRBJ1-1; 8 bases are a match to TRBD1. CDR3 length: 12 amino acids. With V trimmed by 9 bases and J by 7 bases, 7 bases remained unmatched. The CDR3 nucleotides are TGTGCCAGTGGCAGGGGGCAAAGTGAAGCTTTCTTT. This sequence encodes CASGRGQSEAFF.

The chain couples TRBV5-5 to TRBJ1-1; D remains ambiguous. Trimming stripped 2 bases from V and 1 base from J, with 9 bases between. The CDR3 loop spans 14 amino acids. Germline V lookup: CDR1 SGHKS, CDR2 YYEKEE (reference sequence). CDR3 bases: TGTGCCAGCAGCTTCCGGATAGAGAACACTGAAGCTTTCTTT. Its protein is CASSFRIENTEAFF. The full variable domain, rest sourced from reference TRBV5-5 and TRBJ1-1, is DAGVTQSPTHLIKTRGQQVTLRCSPISGHKSVSWYQQVLGQGPQFIFQYYEKEERGRGNFPDRFSARQFPNYSSELNVNALLLGDSALYLCASSFRIENTEAFFGQGTRLTVV.

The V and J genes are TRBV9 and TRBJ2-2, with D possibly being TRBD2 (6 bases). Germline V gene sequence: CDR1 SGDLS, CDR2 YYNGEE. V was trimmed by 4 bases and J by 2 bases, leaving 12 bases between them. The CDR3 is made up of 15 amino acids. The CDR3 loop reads CASSLGLVNTGELFF. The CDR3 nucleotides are TGTGCCAGCAGCTTGGGACTGGTTAACACCGGGGAGCTGTTTTTT.

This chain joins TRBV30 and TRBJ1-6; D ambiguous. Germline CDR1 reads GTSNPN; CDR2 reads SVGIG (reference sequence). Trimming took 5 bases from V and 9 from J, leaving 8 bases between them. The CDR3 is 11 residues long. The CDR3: CAWSTGSPLHF. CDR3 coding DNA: TGTGCCTGGTCCACTGGTTCACCCCTCCACTTT.

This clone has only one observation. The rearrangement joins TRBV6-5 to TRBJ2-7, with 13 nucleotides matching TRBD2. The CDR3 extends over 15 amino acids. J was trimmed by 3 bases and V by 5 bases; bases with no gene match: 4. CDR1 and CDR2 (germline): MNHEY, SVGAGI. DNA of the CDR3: TGTGCCAGCAGTCCCAGGACTAGCGGGAGCTACGAGCAGTACTTC. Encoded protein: CASSPRTSGSYEQYF.

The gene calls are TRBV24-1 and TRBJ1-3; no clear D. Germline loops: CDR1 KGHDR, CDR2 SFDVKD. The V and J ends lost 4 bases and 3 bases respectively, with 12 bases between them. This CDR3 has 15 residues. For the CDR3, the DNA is TGTGCCACCAGTGACTCCCAAGGGCTTGGAAACACCATATATTTT. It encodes CATSDSQGLGNTIYF.

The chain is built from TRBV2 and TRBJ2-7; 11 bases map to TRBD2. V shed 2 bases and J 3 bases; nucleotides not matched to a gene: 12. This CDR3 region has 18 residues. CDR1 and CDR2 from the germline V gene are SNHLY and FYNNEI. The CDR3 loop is CASSERGFSGRAGYEQYF. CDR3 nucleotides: TGTGCCAGCAGTGAAAGGGGTTTTAGCGGGAGGGCCGGCTACGAGCAGTACTTC.

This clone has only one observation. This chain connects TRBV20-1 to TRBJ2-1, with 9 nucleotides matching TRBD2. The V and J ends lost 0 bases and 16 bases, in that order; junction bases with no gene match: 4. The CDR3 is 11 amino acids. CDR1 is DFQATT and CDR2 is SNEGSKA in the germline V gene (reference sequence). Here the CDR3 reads CSARDRGLAFF. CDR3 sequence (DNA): TGCAGTGCTAGAGATCGGGGACTAGCTTTCTTC.

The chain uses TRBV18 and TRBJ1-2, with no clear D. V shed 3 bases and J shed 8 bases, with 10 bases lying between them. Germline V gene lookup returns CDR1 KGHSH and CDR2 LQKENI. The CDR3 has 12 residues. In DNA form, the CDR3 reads TGTGCCAGCTCACCTACGGCGGAGGGCTACACCTTC. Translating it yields CASSPTAEGYTF. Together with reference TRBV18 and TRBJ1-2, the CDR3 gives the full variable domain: NAGVMQNPRHLVRRRGQEARLRCSPMKGHSHVYWYRQLPEEGLKFMVYLQKENIIDESGMPKERFSAEFPKEGPSILRIQQVVRGDSAAYFCASSPTAEGYTFGSGTRLTVV.

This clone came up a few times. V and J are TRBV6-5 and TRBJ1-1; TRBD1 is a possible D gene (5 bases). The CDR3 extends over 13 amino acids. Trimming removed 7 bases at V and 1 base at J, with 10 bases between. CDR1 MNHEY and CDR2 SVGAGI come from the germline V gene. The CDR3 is CASTQGENTEAFF. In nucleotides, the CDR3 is TGTGCCAGCACCCAAGGGGAGAACACTGAAGCTTTCTTT.

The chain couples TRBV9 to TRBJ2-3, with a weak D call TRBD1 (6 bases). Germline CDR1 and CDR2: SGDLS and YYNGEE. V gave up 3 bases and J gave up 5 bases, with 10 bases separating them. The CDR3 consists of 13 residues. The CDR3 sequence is CASSDRDIDTQYF. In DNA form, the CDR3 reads TGTGCCAGCAGCGACCGGGACATAGATACGCAGTATTTT.

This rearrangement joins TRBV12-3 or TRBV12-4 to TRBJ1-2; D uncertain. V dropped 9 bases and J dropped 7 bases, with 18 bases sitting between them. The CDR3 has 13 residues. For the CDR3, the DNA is TGTGCCAGTCGTTGGAGGGCCGGGAGTGGCTACACCTTC. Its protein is CASRWRAGSGYTF.

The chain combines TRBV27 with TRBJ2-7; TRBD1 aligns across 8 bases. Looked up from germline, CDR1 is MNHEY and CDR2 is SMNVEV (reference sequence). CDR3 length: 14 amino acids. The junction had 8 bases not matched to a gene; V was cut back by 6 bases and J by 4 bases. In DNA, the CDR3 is TGTGCCAGCAGCTTTGTTCAGGGGGCGTACGAGCAGTACTTC. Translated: CASSFVQGAYEQYF.

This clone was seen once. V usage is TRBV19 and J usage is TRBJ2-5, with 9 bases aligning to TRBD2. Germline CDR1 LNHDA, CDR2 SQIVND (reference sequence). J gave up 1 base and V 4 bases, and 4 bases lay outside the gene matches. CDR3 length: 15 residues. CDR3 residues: CASSRREGTQETQYF. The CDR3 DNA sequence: TGTGCCAGTAGTAGGCGGGAGGGCACCCAAGAGACCCAGTACTTC.

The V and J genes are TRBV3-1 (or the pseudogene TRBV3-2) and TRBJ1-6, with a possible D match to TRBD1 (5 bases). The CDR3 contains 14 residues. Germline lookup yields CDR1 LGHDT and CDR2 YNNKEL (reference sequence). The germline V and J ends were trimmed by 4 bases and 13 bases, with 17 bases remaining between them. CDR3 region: CASSRTGSGQPLHF. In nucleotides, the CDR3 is TGTGCCAGCAGCCGGACCGGATCGGGGCAGCCCCTCCACTTT.